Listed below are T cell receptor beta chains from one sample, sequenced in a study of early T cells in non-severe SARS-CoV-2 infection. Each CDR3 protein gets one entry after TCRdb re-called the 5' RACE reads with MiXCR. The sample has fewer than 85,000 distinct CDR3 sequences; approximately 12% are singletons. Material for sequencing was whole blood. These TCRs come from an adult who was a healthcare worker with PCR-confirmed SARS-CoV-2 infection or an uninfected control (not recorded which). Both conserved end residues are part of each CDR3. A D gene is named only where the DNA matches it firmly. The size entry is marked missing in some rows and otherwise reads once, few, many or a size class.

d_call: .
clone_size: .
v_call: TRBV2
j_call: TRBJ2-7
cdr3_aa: CASSDSTLYEQYF
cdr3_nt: TGTGCCAGCAGTGATTCCACCCTCTACGAGCAGTACTTC

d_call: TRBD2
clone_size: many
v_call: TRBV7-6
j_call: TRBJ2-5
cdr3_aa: CASSLMSSGGGVETQYF
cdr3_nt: TGTGCCAGCAGCTTAATGTCCAGCGGGGGAGGGGTAGAGACCCAGTACTTC

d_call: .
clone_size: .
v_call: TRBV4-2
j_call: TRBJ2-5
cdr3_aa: CASSQLDRDGETQYF
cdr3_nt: TGTGCCAGCAGCCAACTGGACCGGGACGGGGAGACCCAGTACTTC

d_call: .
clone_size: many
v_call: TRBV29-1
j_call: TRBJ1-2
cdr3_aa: CSVEGQGHGYTF
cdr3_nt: TGCAGCGTTGAAGGGCAGGGTCATGGCTACACCTTC

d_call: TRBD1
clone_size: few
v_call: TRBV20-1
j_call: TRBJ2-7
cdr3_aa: CSAREQGAGEQYF
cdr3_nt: TGCAGTGCTAGAGAACAGGGGGCAGGCGAGCAGTACTTC

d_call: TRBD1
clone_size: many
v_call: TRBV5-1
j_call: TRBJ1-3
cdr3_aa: CASSLDGTAGNTIYF
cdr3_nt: TGCGCCAGCAGCTTGGACGGGACAGCTGGAAACACCATATATTTT

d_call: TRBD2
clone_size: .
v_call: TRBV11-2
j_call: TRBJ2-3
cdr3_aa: CASSLDALAGRTDTQYF
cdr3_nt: TGTGCCAGCAGCTTAGATGCACTAGCGGGGCGCACAGATACGCAGTATTTT

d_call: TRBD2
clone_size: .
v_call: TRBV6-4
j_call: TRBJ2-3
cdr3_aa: CASSPHGELAGEADTQYF
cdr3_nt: TGTGCCAGCAGTCCCCATGGGGAACTAGCGGGAGAAGCAGATACGCAGTATTTT

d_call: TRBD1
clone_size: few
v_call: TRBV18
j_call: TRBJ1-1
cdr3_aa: CASSLRQGNTEAFF
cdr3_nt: TGTGCCAGCTCCCTCAGACAGGGAAACACTGAAGCTTTCTTT

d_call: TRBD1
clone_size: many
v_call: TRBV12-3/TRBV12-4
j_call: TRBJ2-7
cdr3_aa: CASSPQTGSATEQYF
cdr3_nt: TGTGCCAGCAGCCCACAGACAGGGTCTGCAACAGAGCAGTACTTC

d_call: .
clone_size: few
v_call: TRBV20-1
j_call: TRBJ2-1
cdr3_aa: CSARDDRISPKNEQFF
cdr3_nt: TGCAGTGCTAGAGACGACAGGATATCCCCTAAAAATGAGCAGTTCTTC

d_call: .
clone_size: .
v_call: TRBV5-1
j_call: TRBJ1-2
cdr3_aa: CASSLPGYGYTF
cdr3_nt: TGCGCCAGCAGCTTGCCGGGCTATGGCTACACCTTC

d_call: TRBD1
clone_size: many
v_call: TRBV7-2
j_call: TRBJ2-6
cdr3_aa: CASRYTGAPPGANVLTF
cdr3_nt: TGTGCCAGCAGATATACAGGGGCACCTCCTGGGGCCAACGTCCTGACTTTC

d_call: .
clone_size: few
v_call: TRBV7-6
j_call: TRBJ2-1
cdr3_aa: CASSSGGVHNEQFF
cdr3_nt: TGTGCCAGCAGCTCTGGCGGGGTCCACAATGAGCAGTTCTTC

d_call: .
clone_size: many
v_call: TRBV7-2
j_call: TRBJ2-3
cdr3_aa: CASSFSSGPPPDTQYF
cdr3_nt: TGTGCCAGCAGCTTTAGCTCGGGTCCTCCCCCAGATACGCAGTATTTT

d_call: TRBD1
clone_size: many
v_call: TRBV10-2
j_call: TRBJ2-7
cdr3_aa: CASHPPGQGGYEQYF
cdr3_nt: TGCGCCAGTCACCCCCCGGGACAGGGAGGTTACGAGCAGTACTTC

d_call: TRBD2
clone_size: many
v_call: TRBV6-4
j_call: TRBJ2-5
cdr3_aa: CASSDSPAGGPETQYF
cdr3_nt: TGTGCCAGCAGTGACTCTCCAGCGGGGGGGCCCGAGACCCAGTACTTC

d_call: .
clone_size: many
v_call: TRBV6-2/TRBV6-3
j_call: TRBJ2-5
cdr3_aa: CASSYSEVETQYF
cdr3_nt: TGTGCCAGCAGTTACTCGGAGGTGGAGACCCAGTACTTC

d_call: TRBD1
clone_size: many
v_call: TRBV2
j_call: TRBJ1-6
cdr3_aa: CASSLDRDNSPLHF
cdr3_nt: TGTGCCAGCAGCTTGGACAGGGATAATTCACCCCTCCACTTT

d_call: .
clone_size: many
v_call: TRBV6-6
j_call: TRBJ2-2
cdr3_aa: CASRSGSPGELFF
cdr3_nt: TGTGCCAGCAGATCAGGGTCCCCCGGGGAGCTGTTTTTT

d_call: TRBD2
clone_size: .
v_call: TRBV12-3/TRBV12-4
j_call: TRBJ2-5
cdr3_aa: CASSRGRTSGSPETQYF
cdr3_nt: TGTGCCAGCAGCCGAGGAAGGACTAGCGGGAGCCCAGAGACCCAGTACTTC

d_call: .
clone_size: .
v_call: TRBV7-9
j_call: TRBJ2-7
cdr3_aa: CASSLDGGSNEQYF
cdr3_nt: TGTGCCAGCAGCTTAGATGGGGGGTCCAACGAGCAGTACTTC

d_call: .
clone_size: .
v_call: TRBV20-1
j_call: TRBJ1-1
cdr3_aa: CSARDIRGLNTEAFF
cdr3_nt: TGCAGTGCTAGAGATATTAGGGGTTTGAACACTGAAGCTTTCTTT

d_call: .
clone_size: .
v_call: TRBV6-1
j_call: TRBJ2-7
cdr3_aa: CASATGFPGEQYF
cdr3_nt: TGTGCCAGCGCGACCGGGTTCCCCGGGGAGCAGTACTTC

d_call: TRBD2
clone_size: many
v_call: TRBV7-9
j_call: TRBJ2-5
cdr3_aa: CASSLTSGYQETQYF
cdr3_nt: TGTGCCAGCAGCCTGACTAGCGGGTACCAAGAGACCCAGTACTTC

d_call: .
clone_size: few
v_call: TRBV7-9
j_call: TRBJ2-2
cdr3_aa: CASSLGGGEGGTGELFF
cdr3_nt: TGTGCCAGCAGCTTGGGCGGCGGGGAAGGTGGCACCGGGGAGCTGTTTTTT

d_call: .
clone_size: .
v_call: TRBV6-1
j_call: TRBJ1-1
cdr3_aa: CASGSRVLLTEAFF
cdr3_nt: TGTGCCAGCGGGAGCAGGGTTCTACTCACTGAAGCTTTCTTT

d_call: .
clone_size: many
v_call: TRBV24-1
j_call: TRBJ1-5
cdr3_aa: CATSDPRVNQPQHF
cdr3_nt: TGTGCCACCAGTGATCCGCGTGTCAATCAGCCCCAGCATTTT

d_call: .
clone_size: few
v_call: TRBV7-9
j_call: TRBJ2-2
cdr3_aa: CASSLVPGPDTGELFF
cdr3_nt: TGTGCCAGCAGCTTAGTACCGGGGCCTGACACCGGGGAGCTGTTTTTT

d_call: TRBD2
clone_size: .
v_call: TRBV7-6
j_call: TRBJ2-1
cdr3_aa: CASSLYGSGIYNEQFF
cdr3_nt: TGTGCCAGCAGCTTATATGGTAGCGGGATCTACAATGAGCAGTTCTTC

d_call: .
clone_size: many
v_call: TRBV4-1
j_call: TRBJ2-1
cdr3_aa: CASSQGAVVSYNEQFF
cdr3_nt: TGCGCCAGCAGCCAAGGTGCAGTCGTCTCCTACAATGAGCAGTTCTTC